This record covers a single TCR beta chain. Antigen unknown. After removal of 4 bases from V and 1 base from J, the junction contained 9 bases not matched to a gene. Per the germline V gene, CDR1 is SEHNR and CDR2 is FQNEAQ (reference sequence). This CDR3 is built from 17 residues. Donors had nominal health at sampling but likely had unrecorded immune exposures. The study ran its PCR with 60 Vbeta and 13 Jbeta primers. The data were produced by immunoSEQ multiplex PCR, yet TCRdb's version contains in-frame clones alone and is incomplete. Of some 190,000 clones in the sample, 80% to 85% were seen once. The sample is drawn from a study of cytomegalovirus exposure and HLA in healthy donors. Study-wide points: For most TCR beta V segments, an earlier analysis put the productive rate at about 90% or about 30% of the time. In a later analysis, common viral pathogens appeared linked to several of the most significant clusters.

Sequences were obtained from PBMCs. J is TRBJ2-2 and V is TRBV7-9, with 7 bases matching TRBD2. The TCR sequence derives from a boy between 2 and 15 years old in good health and CMV-seronegative. DNA of the CDR3: TGTGCCAGCAGCTCCCGTTCGTCGGGAGGGAACACCGGGGAGCTGTTTTTT. Translated: CASSSRSSGGNTGELFF.